These 27 T cell receptor beta chains originate from one sample sequenced in a study of TIL therapy for anti-PD-1-resistant metastatic lung cancer. Time point specified: pre-treatment sample, taken before nivolumab and TIL therapy. The tumor samples were excised metastases, mostly pleural nodules or supraclavicular lymph nodes. Sequencing used immunoSEQ v3. Here immunoSEQ multiplex PCR was the method, and the copy in TCRdb shows in-frame clones only, minus some. The sample has tens of thousands of clones; 72% are singletons. Sample: tumor tissue, taken at baseline. Receptors were obtained from a person between 30 and 80 years old with non-small cell lung cancer.

This clone showed up just once. This chain links TRBV5-1 with TRBJ2-5, with D possibly being TRBD1 (6 bases). The germline V and J ends were trimmed by 4 bases and 5 bases, with 18 bases remaining between them. The CDR3 is 15 residues long. Germline CDR1 is SGHRS and CDR2 is YFSETQ. The CDR3 reads CASSGNPQGYETQYF. The CDR3 nucleotides are TGCGCCAGCAGCGGAAATCCACAGGGATACGAGACCCAGTACTTC.

This clone was picked up a small number of times. For the CDR3, the DNA is TGTGCCAGCAGCTTGGGGACAGCTAACTATGGCTACACCTTC. As protein: CASSLGTANYGYTF. V usage is TRBV5-4 and J usage is TRBJ1-2, with D perhaps matching TRBD1 (6 bases). V lost 0 bases and J 0 bases, leaving 6 bases between the germline ends. This CDR3 has 14 residues. CDR1 is SGHNT, CDR2 YYREEE, per germline (reference sequence).

The rearrangement joins TRBV6-1 to TRBJ1-1, with D possibly matching TRBD1 (6 bases). Trimming cost V 7 bases and J 9 bases, with 12 bases left between them. Germline lookup yields CDR1 MNHNS and CDR2 SASEGT. The CDR3 spans 11 residues. The CDR3 is CASNRDSKAFF. CDR3 DNA sequence: TGTGCCAGCAACAGGGACTCGAAAGCTTTCTTT.

A few counts support this clone. CDR3 DNA: TGTGCCAGCAGGTGGGGGGATGGCTACACCTTC. It is translated as CASRWGDGYTF. This sequence joins TRBV27 and TRBJ1-2, with D possibly matching TRBD1 (5 bases). Germline CDR1 reads MNHEY; CDR2 reads SMNVEV (reference sequence). The CDR3 extends over 11 amino acids. Trimming took off 6 bases at V and 6 bases at J, with 8 bases between the two ends.

This chain joins TRBV7-6 and TRBJ1-5; 10 nucleotides align to TRBD1. CDR1 SGHVS and CDR2 FNYEAQ come from the germline V gene. V gave up 4 bases and J gave up 6 bases; unmatched junction bases: 9. CDR3 length equals 16 residues. In nucleotides, the CDR3 is TGTGCCAGCAGCTCATTGGACAGGGGGTTTGGTCAGCCCCAGCATTTT. This codes for CASSSLDRGFGQPQHF.

This clone was seen more than once but under ten times. The V and J genes are TRBV2 and TRBJ1-2; no firm D call. Germline V gives CDR1 SNHLY, CDR2 FYNNEI. Trimming removed 2 bases at V and 4 bases at J, with 11 bases between. This CDR3 has 14 amino acids. The CDR3 nucleotides are TGTGCCAGCAGTGAACGGACCTCTAGCTATGGCTACACCTTC. This gives the protein CASSERTSSYGYTF.

The chain carries TRBV10-3 and TRBJ2-7; D remains ambiguous. Between the trimmed V and J ends, which lost 3 bases and 6 bases, there was a span of 12 bases. Germline assignment: CDR1 ENHRY and CDR2 SYGVKD. The CDR3 covers 13 residues. The CDR3 here is CAISDPSKVEQYF. The CDR3 DNA sequence: TGTGCCATCAGTGACCCCTCGAAGGTCGAGCAGTACTTC.

This clone was seen once. This sequence joins TRBV19 and TRBJ2-5, with unresolved D. This CDR3 has 17 amino acids. The V gene lost 5 bases and the J gene lost 1 base, with 20 bases spanning the gap. Germline values: CDR1 LNHDA, CDR2 SQIVND (reference sequence). CDR3 sequence: CASSGIPAPSLQETQYF. In DNA, the CDR3 is TGTGCCAGTAGTGGTATCCCGGCTCCATCGCTCCAAGAGACCCAGTACTTC.

This sequence joins TRBV7-2 and TRBJ1-2; D not resolved. The V end was cut by 1 base, the J end by 4 bases, with 16 bases between. The CDR3 extends over 16 amino acids. CDR1 and CDR2 (germline): SGHTA, FQGNSA. The CDR3, as DNA: TGTGCCAGCAGCTTAGATTGGCAGAATTCTATCTATGGCTACACCTTC. Translated: CASSLDWQNSIYGYTF.

This chain connects TRBV5-1 to TRBJ2-7; D may be TRBD1 or TRBD2 (6 bases each). Looked up from germline, CDR1 is SGHRS and CDR2 is YFSETQ. The CDR3 covers 17 residues. V gave up 3 bases and J gave up 0 bases, with 19 bases separating them. CDR3 nucleotide sequence: TGCGCCAGCAGCTGGCCTGAGGGGGTCGGGGGCTCCTACGAGCAGTACTTC. Amino acids: CASSWPEGVGGSYEQYF.

This clone was detected a few times. The gene calls are TRBV7-6 and TRBJ1-2, with 7 bases fitting TRBD1. CDR1 is SGHVS and CDR2 is FNYEAQ in the germline V gene. The CDR3 extends over 15 amino acids. V was clipped by 5 bases and J by 0 bases; unmatched bases: 6. CDR3 sequence: CASSPGTAANYGYTF. The CDR3 nucleotides are TGTGCCAGCAGCCCCGGGACAGCAGCTAACTATGGCTACACCTTC.

The chain employs TRBV18 and TRBJ2-3, with a weak D call TRBD1 (6 bases). The CDR3 has 15 residues. Trimming removed 2 bases from V and 0 bases from J, with 9 bases in between. Germline V gives CDR1 KGHSH, CDR2 LQKENI. The CDR3 reads CASSPGTSSTDTQYF. The CDR3 nucleotides read TGTGCCAGCTCACCAGGGACATCTAGCACAGATACGCAGTATTTT.

The V and J genes are TRBV5-6 and TRBJ2-1; D gene ambiguous. The CDR3 contains 14 residues. CDR1 and CDR2 from the germline V gene are SGHDT and YYEEEE. The V and J ends lost 2 bases and 0 bases respectively, with 6 bases between them. DNA for the CDR3: TGTGCCAGCAGCTTTGAGAGCTCCTACAATGAGCAGTTCTTC. Protein: CASSFESSYNEQFF.

The chain carries TRBV7-9 and TRBJ2-7; D remains unclear. Trimming removed 5 bases from V and 3 bases from J, with 8 bases in between. Per the germline V gene, CDR1 is SEHNR and CDR2 is FQNEAQ (reference sequence). This CDR3 is built from 12 residues. CDR3 amino acids: CASSNTLYEQYF. DNA of the CDR3: TGTGCCAGCAGCAATACACTCTACGAGCAGTACTTC.

The CDR3 DNA follows: TGTGCCAGCAGTGAAGGGTCGAGTACTAGATTGCAGTACTTC. This translates into CASSEGSSTRLQYF. This chain joins TRBV2 and TRBJ2-7, with D possibly TRBD2 on 5 matching bases. The V end was cut by 1 base, the J end by 9 bases, with 16 bases between. This CDR3 has 14 amino acids. CDR1 is SNHLY, CDR2 FYNNEI, per germline.

V is TRBV20-1 and J is TRBJ2-1; D remains unclear. This CDR3 has 10 residues. Trimming took 3 bases from V and 8 from J, leaving 5 bases between them. Germline CDR1 reads DFQATT; CDR2 reads SNEGSKA (reference sequence). The CDR3 DNA follows: TGCAGTGCTAGTAAGGATGAGCAGTTCTTC. It translates to CSASKDEQFF.

This chain uses TRBV6-1 with TRBJ1-2; D uncertain. The CDR3 extends over 13 amino acids. CDR1 and CDR2 (germline): MNHNS, SASEGT. Trimming cost V 7 bases and J 3 bases, with 12 bases left between them. The CDR3, as DNA: TGTGCCAGCAACCTTGACGGGTACTATGGCTACACCTTC. Its translation: CASNLDGYYGYTF.

The rearrangement uses TRBV28 and TRBJ1-6; D ambiguous. Trimming shortened V by 3 bases and J by 7 bases, and 10 bases separated the two germline ends. The CDR3 is 14 amino acids. Germline CDR1 reads MDHEN; CDR2 reads SYDVKM. This chain's CDR3 is CASSFGQRNSPLHF. The CDR3 DNA reads as TGTGCCAGCAGTTTCGGGCAGAGAAATTCACCCCTCCACTTT.

The chain combines TRBV7-6 with TRBJ1-2; D is undetermined. This CDR3 spans 16 amino acids. Looked up from germline, CDR1 is SGHVS and CDR2 is FNYEAQ. Trimming took 5 bases from V and 0 from J, leaving 16 bases between them. CDR3 loop: CASSPRETPANYGYTF. CDR3 coding DNA: TGTGCCAGCAGCCCCAGAGAGACACCCGCTAACTATGGCTACACCTTC.

This chain connects TRBV11-3 to TRBJ1-4; 9 nucleotides line up with TRBD1. This CDR3 has 15 amino acids. Looked up from germline, CDR1 is SGHNT and CDR2 is YENEEA. V shed 2 bases and J 6 bases; nucleotides not matched to a gene: 4. The CDR3 bases are TGTGCCAGCAGCTTACCTACAGGGGGCGATGAAAAACTGTTTTTT. This codes for CASSLPTGGDEKLFF.

The chain recombines TRBV7-3 with TRBJ2-2; TRBD2 agrees at 10 bases. V lost 4 bases, J lost 6 bases, and 14 bases stayed unmatched. From germline, CDR1 is SGHTA and CDR2 FQGTGA. CDR3 length: 18 residues. The CDR3 DNA is TGTGCCAGCAGCTCCTCGGGAGGAGCGGGGGGGAATCCCGGGGAGCTGTTTTTT. Translation: CASSSSGGAGGNPGELFF.

The chain joins TRBV6-6 to TRBJ2-7; 12 bases match TRBD2. This CDR3 is 15 amino acids long. The junction had 1 base not matched to a gene; V was cut back by 0 bases and J by 4 bases. The germline V gene has CDR1 MNHNY and CDR2 SVGAGI (reference sequence). The CDR3: CASSYSTSGGYEQYF. The CDR3 DNA reads TGTGCCAGCAGTTACTCGACTAGCGGGGGATACGAGCAGTACTTC.

With regard to this clone: The germline gene is not matched at one end of the junction; a read error may be the cause. The rearrangement links TRBV5-5 to TRBJ2-2; the D gene is possibly TRBD1 (6 bases). The CDR3 is made up of 14 amino acids. CDR1 is SGHKS and CDR2 is YYEKEE in the germline V gene (reference sequence). CDR3: CASSLNRDTGDLFF. The CDR3 region has the DNA TGTGCCAGCAGCTTGAACAGGGACACCGGGGATCTGTTTTTT.

This chain's CDR3 is CASSSHEGQTQYF. CDR3 coding DNA: TGTGCCAGCAGCTCACACGAGGGTCAGACCCAGTACTTC. The chain joins TRBV11-1 to TRBJ2-5; possible D gene TRBD2, 5 bases. Trimming removed 4 bases from V and 6 bases from J, with 12 bases in between. Germline lookup yields CDR1 SGHAT and CDR2 FQDESV (reference sequence). The CDR3 is 13 amino acids. Using reference TRBV11-1 and TRBJ2-5 for the parts outside the CDR3, the full variable domain is EAEVAQSPRYKITEKSQAVAFWCDPISGHATLYWYRQILGQGPELLVQFQDESVVDDSQLPKDRFSAERLKGVDSTLKIQPAELGDSAMYLCASSSHEGQTQYFGPGTRLLVL.

The V call is TRBV7-2, the J call TRBJ1-2, with D unclear. Germline CDR1 is SGHTA and CDR2 is FQGNSA. The CDR3 extends over 13 amino acids. Trimming cost V 5 bases and J 4 bases, with 11 bases left between them. CDR3 region: CASSVDSVYGYTF. As DNA, the CDR3 is TGTGCCAGCAGCGTGGACTCGGTCTATGGCTACACCTTC.

In DNA, the CDR3 is TGCGCCAGCAGCGCGGGGGACCGCGCCAATCAGCCCCAGCATTTT. Protein sequence: CASSAGDRANQPQHF. The rearrangement joins TRBV5-1 to TRBJ1-5; tentatively, D is TRBD1 (5 bases). In germline, CDR1 is SGHRS, CDR2 YFSETQ. V lost 4 bases and J lost 3, with 14 bases in between. This CDR3 has 15 residues.

CDR3 sequence: CATSRERSGGYTF. CDR3 nucleotide sequence: TGTGCCACCAGCAGAGAACGGAGCGGAGGCTACACCTTC. The chain recombines TRBV15 with TRBJ1-2; D call uncertain. The germline V and J ends were trimmed by 0 bases and 8 bases, with 10 bases remaining between them. This CDR3 region has 13 residues. The germline gives CDR1 LNHNV, CDR2 YYDKDF (reference sequence). The full variable domain, rest sourced from reference TRBV15 and TRBJ1-2, is DAMVIQNPRYQVTQFGKPVTLSCSQTLNHNVMYWYQQKSSQAPKLLFHYYDKDFNNEADTPDNFQSRRPNTSFCFLDIRSPGLGDTAMYLCATSRERSGGYTFGSGTRLTVV.